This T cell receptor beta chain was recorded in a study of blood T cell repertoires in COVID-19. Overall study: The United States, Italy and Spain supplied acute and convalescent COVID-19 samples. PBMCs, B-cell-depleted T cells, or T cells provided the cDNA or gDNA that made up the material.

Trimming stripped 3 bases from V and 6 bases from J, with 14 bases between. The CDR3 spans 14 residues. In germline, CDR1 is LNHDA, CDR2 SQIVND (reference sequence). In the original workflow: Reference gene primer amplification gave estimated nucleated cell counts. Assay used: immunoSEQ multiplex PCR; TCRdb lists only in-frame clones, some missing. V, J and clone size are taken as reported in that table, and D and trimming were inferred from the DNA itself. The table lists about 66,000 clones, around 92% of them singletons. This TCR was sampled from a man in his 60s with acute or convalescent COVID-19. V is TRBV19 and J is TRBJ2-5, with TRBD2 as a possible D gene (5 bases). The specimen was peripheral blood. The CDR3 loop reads CASSIRGLGQTQYF. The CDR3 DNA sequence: TGTGCCAGTAGTATTAGAGGGTTGGGCCAGACCCAGTACTTC.